These T cell receptor beta chains were read from a single sample in a study of early T cells in non-severe SARS-CoV-2 infection. MiXCR, applied by TCRdb to the 5' RACE reads, yields one record per CDR3 protein. The sample yields tens of thousands of distinct CDR3 sequences, approximately 10% seen once. Sequencing was done on a sample of whole blood. These receptors all stem from an adult who was a healthcare worker with PCR-confirmed SARS-CoV-2 infection or an uninfected control (not recorded which). The CDR3 runs from the conserved cysteine through the conserved F or W. A D gene is named only where the DNA matches it firmly. Clone size appears in some rows only: once, few, many, or a class for an expanded clone.

>NA|TRBV12-3/TRBV12-4|many|TRBJ2-5
TGTGCCAGCAGTTTAGGGGTACTGACCCAAGAGACCCAGTACTTC
CASSLGVLTQETQYF
>TRBD1|TRBV6-6|many|TRBJ2-4
TGTGCCAGCACCGAGGACAGGGGGGGAACCAAAAACATTCAGTACTTC
CASTEDRGGTKNIQYF
>TRBD1|TRBV12-3/TRBV12-4|many|TRBJ1-2
TGTGCCAGCAGACCGGACAGGGCGGGCTATGGCTACACCTTC
CASRPDRAGYGYTF
>NA|TRBV4-3|medium-sized|TRBJ2-7
TGCGCCAGCAGCCAAGATCAGGGTACACCATCCTACGAGCAGTACTTC
CASSQDQGTPSYEQYF
>NA|TRBV12-3/TRBV12-4|many|TRBJ1-2
TGTGCCAGCAGTCCCGGGGAGGACTATGGCTACACCTTC
CASSPGEDYGYTF
>NA|TRBV28|many|TRBJ1-4
TGTGCCAGCAGTGCCATCCTCCCCGGGGGGACCTGGAGGGCTAATGAAAAACTGTTTTTT
CASSAILPGGTWRANEKLFF
>TRBD1|TRBV29-1|many|TRBJ1-2
TGCAGCGTTGAACCCGGGGACAGGGGGCAAACCTATGGCTACACCTTC
CSVEPGDRGQTYGYTF
>NA|TRBV23-1|NA|TRBJ2-7
TGCGCCAGCCCCACGACTAGACTAACTGGCGAGCAGTACTTC
CASPTTRLTGEQYF
>NA|TRBV6-2/TRBV6-3|many|TRBJ2-7
TGTGCCAGCAGACCCGACAGCTACTACGAGCAGTACTTC
CASRPDSYYEQYF
>NA|TRBV10-3|many|TRBJ2-3
TGTGCCATCAGGACACGCACGCCTTCCACAGATACGCAGTATTTT
CAIRTRTPSTDTQYF
>NA|TRBV6-2/TRBV6-3|few|TRBJ1-6
TGTGCCAGCAGTTACGTGTCGGGGGCTTCACCCCTCCACTTT
CASSYVSGASPLHF
>TRBD1|TRBV4-3|NA|TRBJ2-5
TGCACCAGCAGCCAAGCCGTAGGGACAGGGGGAGAGACCCAGTACTTC
CTSSQAVGTGGETQYF
>NA|TRBV7-2|few|TRBJ2-2
TGTGCCAGCACCTCCATCAGGGGGGTGGCCGGGGAGCTGTTTTTT
CASTSIRGVAGELFF
>TRBD2|TRBV5-1|many|TRBJ2-1
TGCGCCAGCAGCTTTTCCGGGGGGACCTACAATGAGCAGTTCTTC
CASSFSGGTYNEQFF
>TRBD2|TRBV27|few|TRBJ2-3
TGTGCCAGCAGCCCACCGGGACTAGCGGGCACAGATACGCAGTATTTT
CASSPPGLAGTDTQYF